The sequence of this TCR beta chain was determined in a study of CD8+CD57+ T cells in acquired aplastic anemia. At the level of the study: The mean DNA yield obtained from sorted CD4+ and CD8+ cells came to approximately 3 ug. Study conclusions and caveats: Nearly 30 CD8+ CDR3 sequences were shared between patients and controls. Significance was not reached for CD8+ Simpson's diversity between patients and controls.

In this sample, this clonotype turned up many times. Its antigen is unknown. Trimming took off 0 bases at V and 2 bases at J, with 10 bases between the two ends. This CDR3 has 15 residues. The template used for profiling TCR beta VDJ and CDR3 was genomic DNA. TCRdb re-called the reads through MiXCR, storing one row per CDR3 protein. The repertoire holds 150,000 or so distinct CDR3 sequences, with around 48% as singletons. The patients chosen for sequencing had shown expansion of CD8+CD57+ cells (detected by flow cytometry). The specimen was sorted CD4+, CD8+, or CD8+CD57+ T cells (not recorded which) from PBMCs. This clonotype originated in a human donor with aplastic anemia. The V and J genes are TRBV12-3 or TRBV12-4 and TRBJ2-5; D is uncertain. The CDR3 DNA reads TGTGCCAGCAGTTTAGCGCTCGGGTCGCAAGAGACCCAGTACTTC. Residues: CASSLALGSQETQYF.